The source of this TCR beta chain is a study of tumor-infiltrating lymphocytes in primary liver carcinoma. Study results and limitations: All five tumor regions shared only about 7-25% of top clones.

Production of TCR beta cDNA used about 500 ng total RNA together with a constant-region primer. Slightly modified ARM-PCR served as the procedure for the TCR beta libraries. These libraries came from three rounds of nested multiplex PCR. Researchers ran the first two PCR rounds for approximately 10 cycles each with TRBV1-TRBV30 forward primers and a C-beta reverse primer. TCRdb re-called the multiplex PCR reads through MiXCR, storing one row per CDR3 protein. Of around 81,000 distinct CDR3 sequences in the sample, about two thirds were seen once. The source material, roughly 20-31 mg of unsorted bulk tissue, was used to co-extract RNA and DNA. Every tumor sample held more than 85% viable tumor cells. The CDR3 is 14 amino acids. Trimming shortened V by 1 base and J by 5 bases, and 11 bases separated the two germline ends. From germline, CDR1 is MNHNS and CDR2 SASEGT. Details on this clonotype: The antigen remains undetermined.

The clonotype comes from a woman aged 55-70 years with primary liver carcinoma and hepatitis B virus infection. The gene calls are TRBV6-1 and TRBJ1-1; D perhaps matches TRBD1 (5 bases). Sequencing used liver tumor tissue from sampling region 4. Subset described: tumor region T4, right-lateral pole. For the CDR3, the DNA is TGTGCCAGCAGTGAAGAGATGGAGGGGACTGAAGCTTTCTTT. It is translated as CASSEEMEGTEAFF.